Following are 15 T cell receptor beta chains from one sample sequenced in a study of CD8 T cells in ankylosing spondylitis. TCRdb analysed the 5' RACE reads with MiXCR anew, one entry per CDR3 protein. The table lists 200,000 to 250,000 distinct CDR3 sequences, over 9.5% of them singletons. The sequenced sample was blood, either unsorted or a sorted T cell fraction (not recorded which). The receptors here all came from a male donor with ankylosing spondylitis or in good health (not recorded which).

The chain is built from TRBV25-1 and TRBJ2-7; 7 bases are shared with TRBD1. Germline V CDR1 and CDR2: MGHDK, SYGVNS. V was clipped by 5 bases and J by 4 bases; unmatched bases: 5. The CDR3 contains 13 residues. CDR3 region: CASSTGATYEQYF. In DNA form, the CDR3 reads TGTGCCAGCAGTACAGGGGCTACTTACGAGCAGTACTTC.

This clonotype was counted a few times. The chain employs TRBV20-1 and TRBJ2-1; 9 bases fit TRBD2. Germline values: CDR1 DFQATT, CDR2 SNEGSKA (reference sequence). V trimming: 0 bases; J trimming: 5 bases; junction bases outside the gene matches: 8. The CDR3 spans 16 residues. The DNA of the CDR3 is TGCAGTGCTAGAGACCTACGGGCGGGAGGGGACAATGAGCAGTTCTTC. It translates to CSARDLRAGGDNEQFF.

V gene TRBV7-9 combines with J gene TRBJ2-7, with D unresolved. The CDR3 is made up of 14 amino acids. V lost 1 base and J lost 1, with 8 bases in between. Germline loops: CDR1 SEHNR, CDR2 FQNEAQ (reference sequence). For the CDR3, the DNA is TGTGCCAGCAGCTTAGGAAGGGATTCCTACGAGCAGTACTTC. Protein: CASSLGRDSYEQYF.

This clonotype was seen repeatedly, ten times or more. The V call is TRBV4-2, the J call TRBJ2-6, with 7 bases lining up with TRBD1. Germline V gene data show CDR1 as LGHNA and CDR2 as YNFKEQ. This CDR3 contains 16 residues. The junction had 1 base not matched to a gene; V was cut back by 0 bases and J by 2 bases. The CDR3 nucleotides are TGTGCCAGCAGCCAAGACCAGGGGGCTGGGGCCAACGTCCTGACTTTC. Amino acids: CASSQDQGAGANVLTF.

This clonotype was counted at least ten times. The chain has TRBV29-1 and TRBJ2-3; D is possibly TRBD2 (6 bases). The CDR3 is 14 residues long. The germline gives CDR1 SQVTM, CDR2 ANQGSEA. Trimming removed 4 bases from V and 2 bases from J, with 13 bases in between. The CDR3: CSVVDGSPTDTQYF. CDR3 sequence (DNA): TGCAGCGTTGTTGACGGGAGTCCCACAGATACGCAGTATTTT.

This clonotype was seen ten or more times. The gene calls are TRBV5-1 and TRBJ2-1; TRBD1 or TRBD2 may be the D gene (7 bases each). V was clipped by 4 bases and J by 7 bases, with 15 bases between them. This CDR3 is 14 amino acids long. Germline V lookup: CDR1 SGHRS, CDR2 YFSETQ. In DNA, the CDR3 is TGCGCCAGCAGCCCCAGGGGGGGGGAAAATGAGCAGTTCTTC. Translation: CASSPRGGENEQFF.

Many counts were recorded for this clonotype. The genes are TRBV18 and TRBJ2-6, with D uncertain. V was trimmed by 4 bases and J by 0 bases, leaving 7 bases between them. The length of the CDR3 is 15 residues. The V gene's germline CDR1 is KGHSH and CDR2 LQKENI. The CDR3 DNA reads as TGTGCCAGCTCACTCCTATACTCTGGGGCCAACGTCCTGACTTTC. It codes for CASSLLYSGANVLTF.

This clonotype was counted between two and nine times. The genes are TRBV2 and TRBJ2-7; D gene ambiguous. The germline V and J ends were trimmed by 0 bases and 6 bases, with 3 bases remaining between them. CDR1 is SNHLY and CDR2 is FYNNEI in the germline V gene. This CDR3 has 11 amino acids. CDR3 protein: CASSEAIEQYF. The CDR3 nucleotides are TGTGCCAGCAGTGAAGCGATCGAGCAGTACTTC.

This clonotype showed up many times. The V call is TRBV4-1, the J call TRBJ1-1; D call uncertain. The CDR3 is made up of 15 amino acids. CDR1 is MGHRA and CDR2 is YSYEKL in the germline V gene. Trimming stripped 0 bases from V and 2 bases from J, with 10 bases between. The DNA of the CDR3 is TGCGCCAGCAGCCAAGAACCCACACCCAACACTGAAGCTTTCTTT. Its translation: CASSQEPTPNTEAFF.

There are many counts of this clonotype. The chain recombines TRBV25-1 with TRBJ2-3; no firm D call. The CDR3 contains 13 residues. The germline CDR1 and CDR2 sequences are MGHDK and SYGVNS. Trimming pared 8 bases from V and 1 base from J, leaving 10 bases between. The CDR3 coding sequence is TGTGCCAGCCACATGAGCGGCACAGATACGCAGTATTTT. Residues: CASHMSGTDTQYF.

This clonotype was detected many times. The rearrangement joins TRBV15 to TRBJ2-2; 9 bases are shared with TRBD2. The junction had 8 bases not matched to a gene; V was cut back by 5 bases and J by 4 bases. The CDR3 runs to 16 residues. Looked up from germline, CDR1 is LNHNV and CDR2 is YYDKDF (reference sequence). DNA of the CDR3: TGTGCCACCAGCCGGGGAAGCGGGGGGTTCACCGGGGAGCTGTTTTTT. It translates to CATSRGSGGFTGELFF.

At least ten counts were recorded for this clonotype. The chain uses TRBV11-1 and TRBJ2-1, with D possibly matching TRBD1 (5 bases). The CDR3 runs 17 residues. Germline values: CDR1 SGHAT, CDR2 FQDESV (reference sequence). Trimming stripped 5 bases from V and 0 bases from J, with 17 bases between. CDR3 residues: CASSPFPTGVSYNEQFF. The CDR3 nucleotides are TGTGCCAGCAGCCCTTTCCCCACAGGAGTCTCCTACAATGAGCAGTTCTTC.

Many counts were recorded for this clonotype. This rearrangement joins TRBV20-1 to TRBJ1-1; D not resolved. V lost 6 bases to trimming and J lost 10 bases, with 15 bases between them. Germline V CDR1 and CDR2: DFQATT, SNEGSKA (reference sequence). The CDR3 has 11 residues. The CDR3 sequence: CSASEAIGAFF. The CDR3 DNA sequence: TGCAGTGCCAGTGAAGCGATCGGAGCTTTCTTT.

This clonotype showed up many times. The rearrangement joins TRBV2 to TRBJ1-6, with unresolved D. CDR1 and CDR2 (germline): SNHLY, FYNNEI. The CDR3 spans 16 residues. Trimming stripped 0 bases from V and 10 bases from J, with 16 bases between. This CDR3 is CASSEATAARRSPLHF. The CDR3 DNA reads as TGTGCCAGCAGTGAAGCGACGGCAGCCCGGAGGTCACCCCTCCACTTT.

This clonotype was observed at least ten times. J is TRBJ1-5 and V is TRBV6-1, with no clear D. Germline V CDR1 and CDR2: MNHNS, SASEGT. Trimming stripped 6 bases from V and 3 bases from J, with 12 bases between. The CDR3 has 14 amino acids. The CDR3 DNA is TGTGCCAGCAGCCCCAGGCTCCCCAATCAGCCCCAGCATTTT. It encodes CASSPRLPNQPQHF.